This T cell receptor (beta chain) comes out of a study of blood T cell repertoires in COVID-19. On the study more broadly: Samples came from the United States, Italy and Spain, spanning acute and convalescent COVID-19. Sources were T cells, B-cell-depleted T cells, or PBMCs; the material itself was cDNA or gDNA.

As originally analysed: Researchers report that nucleated cell counts were estimated from reference gene primer amplification. TCRdb's table, derived via immunoSEQ multiplex PCR, lists solely in-frame clones and lacks some. V, J and clone size were drawn from that table, and D and trimming were deduced from the DNA. The repertoire includes tens of thousands of clones, 75% to 80% of them detected once, and more than 7.5% sits in the top ten. Trimming removed 1 base from V and 6 bases from J, with 12 bases in between. The germline CDR1 and CDR2 sequences are LGHDT and YNNKEL (reference sequence). The CDR3 runs to 14 residues.

The J gene is TRBJ1-2, the V gene TRBV3-1 (or the pseudogene TRBV3-2); D perhaps matches TRBD1 (5 bases). The sample comprised peripheral blood. This receptor was obtained from an older man with active or convalescent COVID-19. This chain's CDR3 is CASSQAPGRDGYTF. For the CDR3, the DNA is TGTGCCAGCAGCCAAGCTCCAGGGCGAGATGGCTACACCTTC.